Sequencing of this T cell receptor (beta chain) was carried out in a study of blood T cell repertoires in COVID-19. This clone occurred once. Here immunoSEQ multiplex PCR was the method, and the copy in TCRdb shows in-frame clones only, minus some. The sample yields fewer than 250,000 clones, around four fifths seen once. CDR3 length: 14 amino acids. CDR1 and CDR2 (germline): SGHRS, YFSETQ. V was pared by 7 bases and J by 5 bases, with 11 bases of the junction left unmatched. Input material: peripheral blood. The receptor was derived from a woman aged 45 to 65 with acute or convalescent COVID-19. The J gene is TRBJ2-5, the V gene TRBV5-1, with 7 bases lining up with TRBD1. CDR3 sequence: CASERTGEGETQYF. In DNA form, the CDR3 reads TGCGCCAGCGAGCGAACAGGGGAAGGGGAGACCCAGTACTTC.